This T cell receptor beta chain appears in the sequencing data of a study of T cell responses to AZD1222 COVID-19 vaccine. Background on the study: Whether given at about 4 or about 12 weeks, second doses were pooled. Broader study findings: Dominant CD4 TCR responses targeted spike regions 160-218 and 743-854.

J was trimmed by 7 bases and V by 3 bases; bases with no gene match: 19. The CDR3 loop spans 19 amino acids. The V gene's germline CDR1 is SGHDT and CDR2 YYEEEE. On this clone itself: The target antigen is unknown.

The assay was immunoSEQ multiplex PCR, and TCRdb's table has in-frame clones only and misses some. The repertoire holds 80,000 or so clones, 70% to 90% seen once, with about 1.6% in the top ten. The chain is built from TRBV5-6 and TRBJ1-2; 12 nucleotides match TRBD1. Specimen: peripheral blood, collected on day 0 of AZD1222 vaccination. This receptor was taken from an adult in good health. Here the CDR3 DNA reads TGTGCCAGCAGCTCCCGGCCCCCAACTCCGGGACAGGGGGCCGGTGGCTACACCTTC. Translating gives CASSSRPPTPGQGAGGYTF.